The entry below describes one TCR beta chain. The data were obtained in a study of blood T cell repertoires in COVID-19. Background on the study: PBMCs, B-cell-depleted T cells, or T cells provided the cDNA or gDNA that made up the material.

The V gene's germline CDR1 is SGHRS and CDR2 YFSETQ. V trimming: 0 bases; J trimming: 2 bases; junction bases outside the gene matches: 5. This CDR3 has 15 amino acids. Original handling: The assay estimated nucleated cells by amplifying reference gene primers. Assay used: immunoSEQ multiplex PCR; TCRdb lists only in-frame clones, some missing. That table gives V, J and clone size, and the DNA gave D and trimming. This sample yields around 62,000 clones, of which around 90% are seen a single time; about 1.5% belongs to the top ten. The receptor's source is a man aged 55 to 70 with acute or convalescent COVID-19. Sequencing was performed on peripheral blood. The rearrangement links TRBV5-1 to TRBJ2-7, with 7 bases fitting TRBD1. The CDR3 coding sequence is TGCGCCAGCAGCTTGGAAACAGGGGAAACCTACGAGCAGTACTTC. Protein sequence: CASSLETGETYEQYF. The full variable domain, with the rest looked up from reference TRBV5-1 and TRBJ2-7, is KAGVTQTPRYLIKTRGQQVTLSCSPISGHRSVSWYQQTPGQGLQFLFEYFSETQRNKGNFPGRFSGRQFSNSRSEMNVSTLELGDSALYLCASSLETGETYEQYFGPGTRLTVT.